The next 29 T cell receptor beta chains were all read from a single sample in a study of Graves' ophthalmopathy and Graves' hyperthyroidism. Amplification of TCR beta CDR3 regions used RNA transcripts. The workflow started with a first-round RT-PCR run with HTBI primers and then moved on to a second-round multiplex PCR. TCRdb reanalysed the multiplex PCR reads using MiXCR and keeps one entry per CDR3 protein. The table records 300,000 to 400,000 distinct CDR3 sequences, about 15% of them present only once. The sample was peripheral blood. The receptor set was obtained from an adult woman with stable Graves' hyperthyroidism.

In its sample, this clonotype was seen many times. The chain uses TRBV6-2 or TRBV6-3 and TRBJ1-5; D might be TRBD1 (5 bases). This CDR3 contains 15 residues. The V gene lost 5 bases and the J gene lost 3 bases, with 14 bases spanning the gap. Germline lookup yields CDR1 MNHEY and CDR2 SVGEGT. The CDR3 region is CASSTGGTPNQPQHF. CDR3 DNA: TGTGCCAGCAGTACCGGGGGTACGCCCAATCAGCCCCAGCATTTT.

This sequence joins TRBV5-5 and TRBJ1-1, with 11 positions matching TRBD1. CDR3 length: 15 residues. V lost 4 bases to trimming and J lost 3 bases; unmatched junction nucleotides: 5. Germline V gives CDR1 SGHKS, CDR2 YYEKEE (reference sequence). The CDR3 region is CASSLTGQGDTEAFF. The CDR3 nucleotides are TGTGCCAGCAGCCTAACGGGACAGGGGGACACTGAAGCTTTCTTT.

This clonotype was detected only a few times. This sequence joins TRBV4-1 and TRBJ1-5; D call uncertain. The CDR3 covers 14 residues. The V gene's germline CDR1 is MGHRA and CDR2 YSYEKL. V was clipped by 0 bases and J by 6 bases, with 9 bases between them. The CDR3 DNA reads TGCGCCAGCAGCCAAGATCCAAATACTCAGCCCCAGCATTTT. It codes for CASSQDPNTQPQHF.

This clonotype has a count of ten or more. This chain joins TRBV3-1 and TRBJ2-7; no clear D. V shed 0 bases and J shed 3 bases, with 15 bases lying between them. CDR3 size: 16 residues. Germline V lookup: CDR1 LGHDT, CDR2 YNNKEL (reference sequence). Here the CDR3 reads CASSQETATIGYEQYF. The CDR3 region has the DNA TGTGCCAGCAGCCAAGAGACGGCAACAATTGGCTACGAGCAGTACTTC.

The rearrangement joins TRBV6-2 or TRBV6-3 to TRBJ2-7; 7 positions match TRBD2. From germline, CDR1 is MNHEY and CDR2 SVGEGT. The CDR3 totals 14 residues. J was trimmed by 2 bases and V by 7 bases; bases with no gene match: 8. The CDR3 sequence is CASIASGAPYEQYF. In nucleotides, the CDR3 is TGTGCCAGCATCGCCAGCGGGGCCCCCTACGAGCAGTACTTC.

The rearrangement joins TRBV6-1 to TRBJ2-2; 12 bases agree with TRBD2. CDR3 length: 17 amino acids. Germline V lookup: CDR1 MNHNS, CDR2 SASEGT. V was pared by 6 bases and J by 2 bases, with 7 bases of the junction left unmatched. CDR3 in amino acids: CASRPGTSGLNTGELFF. CDR3 DNA: TGTGCCAGCAGACCCGGGACTAGCGGGTTAAACACCGGGGAGCTGTTTTTT.

This clonotype was seen repeatedly, ten times or more. The chain joins TRBV15 to TRBJ2-7; maybe TRBD1 (6 bases). CDR3 length equals 14 residues. Germline CDR1 reads LNHNV; CDR2 reads YYDKDF (reference sequence). V was shortened by 1 base and J by 5 bases, with 12 bases between the two germline ends. As DNA, the CDR3 is TGTGCCACCAGCAGAGGCACAGGGTTGGACGAGCAGTACTTC. Its protein product is CATSRGTGLDEQYF.

As regards this clonotype: This may be a read error, as it is one base from a much larger clone. The J gene is TRBJ2-2, the V gene TRBV12-3 or TRBV12-4; 8 nucleotides line up with TRBD1. CDR3 length: 17 amino acids. This CDR3 reads CASSIFSGQENTGELCF. The DNA for the CDR3 is TGTGCCAGCAGCATTTTTTCGGGACAGGAGAACACCGGGGAGCTGTGTTTT.

This clonotype showed up many times. The rearrangement joins TRBV30 to TRBJ1-5; TRBD1 is a possible D gene (5 bases). Germline lookup yields CDR1 GTSNPN and CDR2 SVGIG (reference sequence). Trimming took off 8 bases at V and 3 bases at J, with 8 bases between the two ends. This CDR3 has 11 residues. CDR3 sequence (DNA): TGTGCCGGGGGAAACAATCAGCCCCAGCATTTT. The encoded protein is CAGGNNQPQHF.

This clonotype was counted ten times or more. This sequence joins TRBV28 and TRBJ2-7; 12 bases line up with TRBD2. Germline CDR1 MDHEN, CDR2 SYDVKM. The CDR3 length is 16 residues. V shed 5 bases, J shed 4 bases, and the junction held 9 bases outside the gene matches. The CDR3 DNA reads TGTGCCAGCAGTCCCACCTCCGGGACTAGCGGGTACGAGCAGTACTTC. Translated, it gives CASSPTSGTSGYEQYF. The whole variable domain, remainder taken from reference TRBV28 and TRBJ2-7, is DVKVTQSSRYLVKRTGEKVFLECVQDMDHENMFWYRQDPGLGLRLIYFSYDVKMKEKGDIPEGYSVSREKKERFSLILESASTNQTSMYLCASSPTSGTSGYEQYFGPGTRLTVT.

This clonotype was seen ten or more times. The chain joins TRBV20-1 to TRBJ2-1, with 7 bases fitting TRBD2. V shed 3 bases, J shed 8 bases, and the junction held 19 bases outside the gene matches. The V gene's germline CDR1 is DFQATT and CDR2 SNEGSKA (reference sequence). The length of the CDR3 is 17 residues. In DNA form, the CDR3 reads TGCAGTGCTAGGGTACTAGCGTCGTCCGGGCCTTCCCATGAGCAGTTCTTC. Translating gives CSARVLASSGPSHEQFF.

This clonotype was observed at least ten times. V usage is TRBV20-1 and J usage is TRBJ2-4; 9 nucleotides line up with TRBD2. Trimming at V came to 6 bases and at J to 0 bases, leaving 3 bases not matched to a gene. The CDR3 loop spans 14 amino acids. CDR1 DFQATT and CDR2 SNEGSKA come from the germline V gene (reference sequence). The DNA of the CDR3 is TGCAGTGCCGGACTAGCGAGAGCCAAAAACATTCAGTACTTC. Amino acids: CSAGLARAKNIQYF.

As for this clonotype: Because the CDR3 is missing its conserved closing phenylalanine or tryptophan, this is likely a read error. The rearrangement joins TRBV6-2 or TRBV6-3 to TRBJ1-2; D gene ambiguous. From germline, CDR1 is MNHEY and CDR2 SVGEGT. The CDR3 runs 16 residues. V lost 0 bases and J 2 bases, leaving 13 bases between the germline ends. CDR3: CASSYSSSQLNYGYTS. DNA for the CDR3: TGTGCCAGCAGTTACTCGAGTTCACAGCTAAACTATGGCTACACCTCC.

In its sample, this clonotype was seen many times. The chain employs TRBV6-1 and TRBJ1-1, with 7 bases lining up with TRBD1. This CDR3 is 13 amino acids long. The ends lost 6 bases at V and 3 bases at J; junction bases unmatched: 4. Per germline, CDR1 MNHNS and CDR2 SASEGT. CDR3 protein: CASRLRGHTEAFF. The DNA of the CDR3 is TGTGCCAGCAGACTTAGGGGGCACACTGAAGCTTTCTTT.

The gene calls are TRBV30 and TRBJ2-2; D gene uncertain. Between the trimmed V and J ends, which lost 3 bases and 10 bases, there was a span of 12 bases. From germline, CDR1 is GTSNPN and CDR2 SVGIG (reference sequence). This CDR3 comprises 12 residues. CDR3 loop: CAWSDGTMELFF. The CDR3 DNA reads as TGTGCCTGGAGCGACGGCACGATGGAGCTGTTTTTT.

This clonotype was detected ten times or more. The CDR3, as DNA: TGCAGTGCTTACAGGGGAACTGAAGCTTTCTTT. This translates into CSAYRGTEAFF. This chain joins TRBV20-1 and TRBJ1-1, with 7 positions matching TRBD1. The CDR3 loop spans 11 amino acids. The junction had 2 bases not matched to a gene; V was cut back by 5 bases and J by 5 bases. Germline V gene data show CDR1 as DFQATT and CDR2 as SNEGSKA (reference sequence).

This clonotype was recorded at least ten times. This chain links TRBV28 with TRBJ2-7; 10 bases align to TRBD2. Germline trimming cut 5 bases from V and 3 bases from J; bases unmatched to any gene: 4. The V gene's germline CDR1 is MDHEN and CDR2 SYDVKM. This CDR3 is 14 amino acids long. The CDR3: CASSTPSGSYEQYF. The CDR3 coding sequence is TGTGCCAGCAGTACGCCTAGCGGGAGCTACGAGCAGTACTTC.

The rearrangement uses TRBV5-1 and TRBJ1-5, with 7 bases lining up with TRBD1. The ends lost 4 bases at V and 4 bases at J; junction bases unmatched: 11. Germline CDR1 and CDR2: SGHRS and YFSETQ. The CDR3 has 16 residues. The CDR3 DNA reads TGCGCCAGCAGCGCCGGGACAGACGGCGGTAATCAGCCCCAGCATTTT. Protein: CASSAGTDGGNQPQHF.

In this sample, this clonotype turned up many times. The genes are TRBV25-1 and TRBJ2-7, with TRBD2 matching over 10 bases. Germline V CDR1 and CDR2: MGHDK, SYGVNS. V lost 2 bases to trimming and J lost 0 bases; unmatched junction nucleotides: 1. This CDR3 comprises 15 residues. The CDR3 region has the DNA TGTGCCAGCAGTGAACCTAGCGGGAGCTCCTACGAGCAGTACTTC. This gives the protein CASSEPSGSSYEQYF.

This clonotype was seen ten or more times. Its ends do not fully match the called genes, so a read error is possible. The V call is TRBV7-9, the J call TRBJ1-2; D unresolved. Germline CDR1 reads SEHNR; CDR2 reads FQNEAQ (reference sequence). The CDR3 runs 12 residues. The CDR3 DNA sequence: TGTGCCAGCAGCGCCCATGGGGATGGCCACACCTTC. Encoded protein: CASSAHGDGHTF.

This clonotype has at least ten counts. This sequence joins TRBV6-2 or TRBV6-3 and TRBJ2-7; TRBD2 agrees at 9 bases. J lost 6 bases, V lost 7 bases, and 16 bases had no gene match. The germline V gene has CDR1 MNHEY and CDR2 SVGEGT. The CDR3 length is 16 residues. CDR3 in amino acids: CASTTSGGRVRAEQYF. CDR3 nucleotide sequence: TGTGCCAGCACCACCTCCGGCGGGAGGGTCCGGGCCGAGCAGTACTTC.

This clonotype was observed a few times. V gene TRBV11-1 combines with J gene TRBJ2-7; possible D gene TRBD2, 5 bases. Trimming took 4 bases from V and 0 from J, leaving 16 bases between them. Germline V gene lookup returns CDR1 SGHAT and CDR2 FQDESV (reference sequence). The CDR3 extends over 16 amino acids. The CDR3 spells CASSSLEARASYEQYF. CDR3 in DNA: TGTGCCAGCAGCTCCCTGGAGGCCCGAGCCTCCTACGAGCAGTACTTC.

The chain uses TRBV5-1 and TRBJ2-5, with TRBD1 matching over 7 bases. V lost 0 bases and J lost 8; bases outside the gene matches: 4. The CDR3 consists of 13 residues. The germline CDR1 and CDR2 sequences are SGHRS and YFSETQ. CDR3 amino acids: CASSLDRGDTQYF. CDR3 in DNA: TGCGCCAGCAGCTTGGACAGGGGTGACACCCAGTACTTC.

The CDR3: CASSDRGREWETQYF. The CDR3 DNA reads TGTGCCAGCAGTGATCGGGGGCGGGAGTGGGAGACCCAGTACTTC. The chain combines TRBV6-1 with TRBJ2-5, with D possibly matching TRBD2 (7 bases). This CDR3 is built from 15 residues. V shed 3 bases and J shed 5 bases, with 16 bases lying between them. Per the germline V gene, CDR1 is MNHNS and CDR2 is SASEGT.

This clonotype was found many times. V and J are TRBV6-5 and TRBJ2-7; 8 positions agree with TRBD1. V gave up 7 bases and J gave up 5 bases; unmatched junction bases: 13. The CDR3 has 15 amino acids. The germline V gene has CDR1 MNHEY and CDR2 SVGAGI. The CDR3 DNA sequence: TGTGCCAGCACCAAAAGGACAGGGATCGGCAACGAGCAGTACTTC. This encodes CASTKRTGIGNEQYF.

This clonotype was observed at least ten times. V gene TRBV28 combines with J gene TRBJ2-5; 7 nucleotides match TRBD1. Germline lookup yields CDR1 MDHEN and CDR2 SYDVKM. Losses at the gene ends were 8 bases for V and 5 bases for J; bases not matched to a gene: 8. The CDR3 sequence is 13 residues long. The CDR3 DNA follows: TGTGCCAGCGACAAAACAGGGGCGGAGACCCAGTACTTC. Amino acids: CASDKTGAETQYF.

This clonotype was found many times. V usage is TRBV20-1 and J usage is TRBJ2-5; D is uncertain. The CDR3 runs 15 residues. The V gene's germline CDR1 is DFQATT and CDR2 SNEGSKA (reference sequence). The germline V and J ends were trimmed by 0 bases and 5 bases, with 16 bases remaining between them. CDR3 region: CSARDRVATWETQYF. Written as DNA, the CDR3 is TGCAGTGCTAGAGATCGGGTTGCGACGTGGGAGACCCAGTACTTC.

This clonotype was observed many times. J is TRBJ1-3 and V is TRBV27; D gene uncertain. CDR1 is MNHEY and CDR2 is SMNVEV in the germline V gene (reference sequence). The CDR3 contains 15 residues. The V end was cut by 6 bases, the J end by 0 bases, with 12 bases between. The CDR3 DNA is TGTGCCAGCAGCCCCACAGAGGACTCTGGAAACACCATATATTTT. Translated, it gives CASSPTEDSGNTIYF.

This clonotype was recorded many times. The chain uses TRBV19 and TRBJ1-1; D is uncertain. The CDR3 covers 12 residues. V lost 4 bases and J lost 4, with 7 bases in between. Germline CDR1 reads LNHDA; CDR2 reads SQIVND (reference sequence). This chain's CDR3 is CASSNGLTEAFF. The CDR3 DNA reads TGTGCCAGTAGTAACGGACTCACTGAAGCTTTCTTT.